This passage covers 31 T cell receptor beta chains from one sample sequenced in a study of neurological immune-mediated disorders. TCRdb ran MiXCR on the 5' RACE reads and lists one entry per CDR3 protein. This repertoire shows some 26,000 distinct CDR3 sequences, roughly 6.7% found once; its top ten account for roughly 8.8%. The sample consisted of PBMCs. All receptors come from a woman aged 45-59 years in good health.

The V and J genes are TRBV10-3 and TRBJ2-1, with 11 positions matching TRBD2. CDR1 and CDR2 from the germline V gene are ENHRY and SYGVKD. The V gene end was trimmed by 7 bases and the J gene end by 7 bases; junction bases not matched to a gene: 6. The CDR3 is 14 amino acids. The CDR3 loop is CAIKDSGGGNEQFF. CDR3 coding DNA: TGTGCCATCAAAGATAGCGGGGGGGGGAATGAGCAGTTCTTC.

The rearrangement links TRBV6-5 to TRBJ2-2, with TRBD2 matching 11 bases. J lost 4 bases, V lost 0 bases, and 10 bases had no gene match. CDR3 length: 19 amino acids. Germline V gene data show CDR1 as MNHEY and CDR2 as SVGAGI. The CDR3 DNA reads TGTGCCAGCAGTTACTCGGGGGTAGCGGGGGGGCTTCGCACCGGGGAGCTGTTTTTT. Its protein product is CASSYSGVAGGLRTGELFF.

In this sample, this clonotype turned up many times. The gene calls are TRBV20-1 and TRBJ1-1; the D is unclear. The CDR3 has 16 amino acids. V was shortened by 1 base and J by 0 bases, with 15 bases between the two germline ends. Germline V gives CDR1 DFQATT, CDR2 SNEGSKA (reference sequence). CDR3 in amino acids: CSARGIGVSMNTEAFF. DNA for the CDR3: TGCAGTGCTAGAGGTATCGGGGTATCCATGAACACTGAAGCTTTCTTT.

The chain recombines TRBV15 with TRBJ2-1; the D is unclear. Between the trimmed V and J ends, which lost 3 bases and 6 bases, there was a span of 6 bases. The CDR3 sequence is 12 residues long. Germline CDR1 reads LNHNV; CDR2 reads YYDKDF (reference sequence). The CDR3 spells CATSSTFNEQFF. CDR3 coding DNA: TGTGCCACCAGCAGCACCTTCAATGAGCAGTTCTTC.

There are many counts of this clonotype. The genes are TRBV7-9 and TRBJ2-3; perhaps D is TRBD1 or TRBD2 (6 bases each). The germline V gene has CDR1 SEHNR and CDR2 FQNEAQ (reference sequence). V lost 3 bases and J lost 2, with 9 bases in between. This CDR3 is built from 14 residues. The CDR3 sequence: CASSFPGATDTQYF. The CDR3 DNA reads TGTGCCAGCAGCTTCCCGGGGGCCACAGATACGCAGTATTTT.

This clonotype was observed many times. J is TRBJ2-4 and V is TRBV7-2, with 10 bases fitting TRBD1. V was clipped by 5 bases and J by 1 base; unmatched bases: 17. The CDR3 totals 20 residues. The germline V gene encodes CDR1 SGHTA and CDR2 FQGNSA. CDR3 nucleotide sequence: TGTGCCAGCAGCCAGGCCCGGGTGACAGGGGGCTTTCTTGCCAAAAACATTCAGTACTTC. Protein: CASSQARVTGGFLAKNIQYF. Full variable domain (remainder filled in from reference TRBV7-2 and TRBJ2-4): GAGVSQSPSNKVTEKGKDVELRCDPISGHTALYWYRQSLGQGLEFLIYFQGNSAPDKSGLPSDRFSAERTGGSVSTLTIQRTQQEDSAVYLCASSQARVTGGFLAKNIQYFGAGTRLSVL.

This clonotype was found many times. DNA of the CDR3: TGTGCCAGCAGCATGGTTGGAGGTACCCGCTATAATTCACCCCTCCACTTT. It is translated as CASSMVGGTRYNSPLHF. This rearrangement joins TRBV5-5 to TRBJ1-6; D gene uncertain. The CDR3 extends over 17 amino acids. Between the trimmed V and J ends, which lost 4 bases and 3 bases, there was a span of 17 bases. Germline V gene lookup returns CDR1 SGHKS and CDR2 YYEKEE (reference sequence).

Ten or more counts support this clonotype. This chain connects TRBV20-1 to TRBJ1-1; 7 bases map to TRBD1. This CDR3 contains 14 residues. Losses at the gene ends were 6 bases for V and 4 bases for J; bases not matched to a gene: 11. Germline assignment: CDR1 DFQATT and CDR2 SNEGSKA (reference sequence). In DNA, the CDR3 is TGCAGTGCCAAAATAACAGGGGTCGGCACTGAAGCTTTCTTT. It translates to CSAKITGVGTEAFF.

This clonotype has at least ten counts. The chain carries TRBV3-1 and TRBJ2-7; D is possibly TRBD1 or TRBD2 (5 bases each). The V gene's germline CDR1 is LGHDT and CDR2 YNNKEL (reference sequence). V gave up 3 bases and J gave up 3 bases, with 12 bases separating them. The CDR3 consists of 14 residues. The CDR3 protein is CASSQGRRVYEQYF. The CDR3 DNA follows: TGTGCCAGCAGCCAGGGACGGAGAGTCTACGAGCAGTACTTC.

This clonotype has at least ten counts. The V and J genes are TRBV6-2 or TRBV6-3 and TRBJ2-1, with D perhaps TRBD2 (5 bases). Trimming shortened V by 2 bases and J by 5 bases, and 16 bases separated the two germline ends. The CDR3 runs 16 residues. The germline V gene has CDR1 MNHEY and CDR2 SVGEGT. The CDR3 is CASSYPSSGIDNEQFF. As DNA, the CDR3 is TGTGCCAGCAGTTACCCCAGCTCCGGGATCGACAATGAGCAGTTCTTC.

This clonotype appeared a few times. V usage is TRBV4-2 and J usage is TRBJ2-1, with 9 positions matching TRBD2. Losses at the gene ends were 0 bases for V and 9 bases for J; bases not matched to a gene: 15. Germline loops: CDR1 LGHNA, CDR2 YNFKEQ. The CDR3 extends over 18 amino acids. CDR3 DNA sequence: TGTGCCAGCAGCCAAGATAAGTTAAATGGACTAGCGTCTGGTGAGCAGTTCTTC. Its translation is CASSQDKLNGLASGEQFF.

Relative to its sample, this clonotype is medium-sized. The chain carries TRBV5-1 and TRBJ2-2; D is ambiguous. The germline gives CDR1 SGHRS, CDR2 YFSETQ. This CDR3 has 15 residues. Deletions cut 0 bases from V and 0 bases from J, with 6 bases between. Here the CDR3 reads CASSLEAANTGELFF. The CDR3 coding sequence is TGCGCCAGCAGCTTGGAAGCAGCGAACACCGGGGAGCTGTTTTTT.

This clonotype was counted many times. This chain links TRBV5-6 with TRBJ2-6; no definite D call. CDR1 is SGHDT, CDR2 YYEEEE, per germline. V was cut by 4 bases and J by 0 bases, with 8 bases left in between. CDR3 size: 15 residues. The CDR3 DNA sequence: TGTGCCAGCAGCCAATTTGCCTCTGGGGCCAACGTCCTGACTTTC. Translation gives CASSQFASGANVLTF.

Ten or more counts support this clonotype. The chain uses TRBV5-1 and TRBJ2-1, with TRBD1 as a possible D gene (6 bases). From germline, CDR1 is SGHRS and CDR2 YFSETQ. This CDR3 contains 15 residues. With 8 bases removed from V and 1 base from J, the gap between germline ends came to 16 bases. The CDR3 is CASSGGGPSYNEQFF. DNA for the CDR3: TGCGCCAGTTCTGGGGGCGGGCCGTCCTACAATGAGCAGTTCTTC. The variable domain in full, completed from reference TRBV5-1 and TRBJ2-1, reads KAGVTQTPRYLIKTRGQQVTLSCSPISGHRSVSWYQQTPGQGLQFLFEYFSETQRNKGNFPGRFSGRQFSNSRSEMNVSTLELGDSALYLCASSGGGPSYNEQFFGPGTRLTVL.

This clonotype has only a few counts. The V and J genes are TRBV30 and TRBJ2-7; 7 bases are a match to TRBD1. The CDR3 contains 13 residues. V was pared by 3 bases and J by 7 bases, with 9 bases of the junction left unmatched. The germline gives CDR1 GTSNPN, CDR2 SVGIG (reference sequence). DNA for the CDR3: TGTGCCTGGAGCCCACCGACAGGGTGGGAGCAGTACTTC. Translation: CAWSPPTGWEQYF.

This clonotype was recorded many times. The V gene is TRBV11-2, the J gene TRBJ2-7; tentative D call: TRBD1 (6 bases). CDR1 is SGHAT and CDR2 is FQNNGV in the germline V gene. Trimming removed 5 bases at V and 0 bases at J, with 8 bases between. The length of the CDR3 is 13 residues. CDR3 sequence (DNA): TGTGCCAGCAGCCAGGGGTCCTCCTACGAGCAGTACTTC. It yields the protein CASSQGSSYEQYF.

The sample holds many counts of this clonotype. The chain is built from TRBV5-1 and TRBJ1-1; no reliable D call. CDR1 SGHRS and CDR2 YFSETQ come from the germline V gene. This CDR3 comprises 15 residues. The germline V and J ends were trimmed by 2 bases and 4 bases, with 15 bases remaining between them. CDR3 coding DNA: TGCGCCAGCAGCTTCGGAGGCAAATTCTCCACTGAAGCTTTCTTT. Protein: CASSFGGKFSTEAFF.

J is TRBJ2-1 and V is TRBV4-2, with no clear D. This CDR3 is built from 11 residues. Trimming left V 0 bases short and J 7 bases short, with 1 base between. The germline V gene encodes CDR1 LGHNA and CDR2 YNFKEQ. The CDR3 reads CASSQENEQFF. In nucleotides, the CDR3 is TGTGCCAGCAGCCAAGAGAATGAGCAGTTCTTC.

This clonotype was counted ten times or more. The V call is TRBV5-1, the J call TRBJ2-1; 9 nucleotides match TRBD1. Germline V gene sequence: CDR1 SGHRS, CDR2 YFSETQ. V dropped 4 bases and J dropped 6; count of bases not matched to a gene: 8. The CDR3 length is 15 residues. This CDR3 reads CASSKGQGKPNEQFF. CDR3 DNA sequence: TGCGCCAGCAGCAAGGGACAGGGTAAGCCCAATGAGCAGTTCTTC. The whole variable domain, filled in from reference TRBV5-1 and TRBJ2-1, reads KAGVTQTPRYLIKTRGQQVTLSCSPISGHRSVSWYQQTPGQGLQFLFEYFSETQRNKGNFPGRFSGRQFSNSRSEMNVSTLELGDSALYLCASSKGQGKPNEQFFGPGTRLTVL.

Ten or more counts support this clonotype. This chain joins TRBV20-1 and TRBJ2-3; D could derive from TRBD1 or TRBD2 (5 bases each). V lost 1 base, J lost 4 bases, and 9 bases lay in between. The CDR3 sequence is 13 residues long. CDR1 and CDR2 from the germline V gene are DFQATT and SNEGSKA (reference sequence). CDR3 sequence (DNA): TGCAGTGCTAGAGTTTGGGACCCAGATACGCAGTATTTT. Amino acid sequence: CSARVWDPDTQYF.

This clonotype was recorded at least ten times. The chain carries TRBV7-2 and TRBJ1-2, with D maybe TRBD1 (6 bases). CDR3 length: 14 residues. Germline V CDR1 and CDR2: SGHTA, FQGNSA. V lost 0 bases and J 8 bases, leaving 13 bases between the germline ends. DNA for the CDR3: TGTGCCAGCAGCTTAGCGCTTAACAGGGCGGGCTACACCTTC. This gives the protein CASSLALNRAGYTF.

This clonotype was seen many times. This sequence joins TRBV29-1 and TRBJ1-1, with D hard to call. This CDR3 contains 15 residues. With 2 bases removed from V and 6 bases from J, the gap between germline ends came to 19 bases. From germline, CDR1 is SQVTM and CDR2 ANQGSEA. CDR3 bases: TGCAGCGTTGAATATACGGGAGTTCTCGGCGCTGAAGCTTTCTTT. This gives the protein CSVEYTGVLGAEAFF.

In its sample, this clonotype was seen many times. The chain employs TRBV7-2 and TRBJ1-5; 7 bases match TRBD1. The V and J ends lost 5 bases and 6 bases, in that order; junction bases with no gene match: 4. Germline loops: CDR1 SGHTA, CDR2 FQGNSA. This CDR3 comprises 13 residues. CDR3 residues: CASSRDSGQPQHF. The CDR3 DNA follows: TGTGCCAGCAGCCGGGACAGCGGTCAGCCCCAGCATTTT.

This clonotype was observed at least ten times. DNA of the CDR3: TGTGCCAGCAGTTACGGGGGCAGGCATGGCTACACCTTC. Protein sequence: CASSYGGRHGYTF. The rearrangement uses TRBV6-5 and TRBJ1-2; weak D call: TRBD1 (6 bases). The CDR3 has 13 residues. The germline gives CDR1 MNHEY, CDR2 SVGAGI. V gave up 2 bases and J gave up 6 bases, with 10 bases separating them.

This clonotype was picked up many times. The chain employs TRBV5-1 and TRBJ2-1; 14 positions agree with TRBD2. V gave up 4 bases and J gave up 7 bases; unmatched junction bases: 10. In germline, CDR1 is SGHRS, CDR2 YFSETQ. The length of the CDR3 is 17 residues. The CDR3 coding sequence is TGCGCCAGCAGCAACCGGACTAGCGGGGGGCAGGGGAATGAGCAGTTCTTC. This translates into CASSNRTSGGQGNEQFF.

This clonotype was counted many times. The J gene is TRBJ2-2, the V gene TRBV15; the D gene could be TRBD1 or TRBD2 (5 bases each). The CDR3 is 15 amino acids. Trimming removed 0 bases at V and 8 bases at J, with 13 bases between. Looked up from germline, CDR1 is LNHNV and CDR2 is YYDKDF (reference sequence). CDR3 bases: TGTGCCACCAGCAGAGATTTATGGGGGTCTGGGGAGCTGTTTTTT. Translating gives CATSRDLWGSGELFF.

This clonotype was counted at least ten times. The chain links TRBV28 to TRBJ2-3; 9 nucleotides match TRBD2. Per germline, CDR1 MDHEN and CDR2 SYDVKM. J was trimmed by 5 bases and V by 3 bases; bases with no gene match: 3. This CDR3 spans 14 amino acids. The CDR3 bases are TGTGCCAGCAGTTTGAGTAGCGGGGGAGATACGCAGTATTTT. Its protein is CASSLSSGGDTQYF.

This clonotype has a count of ten or more. The chain recombines TRBV20-1 with TRBJ2-5; the D gene is possibly TRBD2 (5 bases). The CDR3 length is 12 residues. V was cut by 2 bases and J by 3 bases, with 7 bases left in between. Germline loops: CDR1 DFQATT, CDR2 SNEGSKA (reference sequence). Written as DNA, the CDR3 is TGCAGTGCTAGATTGGGAGAAGAGACCCAGTACTTC. The encoded protein is CSARLGEETQYF.

This clonotype was recorded at least ten times. The genes are TRBV6-1 and TRBJ2-3; D gene ambiguous. The CDR3 has 12 residues. The germline CDR1 and CDR2 sequences are MNHNS and SASEGT. With 6 bases removed from V and 6 bases from J, the gap between germline ends came to 10 bases. CDR3 sequence (DNA): TGTGCCAGCAGCCCCCAGTCGGATACGCAGTATTTT. Its protein is CASSPQSDTQYF.

This clonotype occurred many times. The CDR3 region has the DNA TGCGCCAGCAGCAGGGCGGCGGGGGGCTACAATGAGCAGTTCTTC. Translation gives CASSRAAGGYNEQFF. The chain links TRBV5-1 to TRBJ2-1, with TRBD2 matching over 8 bases. Germline-derived CDR1 and CDR2 are SGHRS and YFSETQ. V lost 4 bases and J lost 3; bases outside the gene matches: 6. This CDR3 comprises 15 residues.

This clonotype was recorded many times. The rearrangement uses TRBV5-1 and TRBJ2-2; perhaps TRBD1 as D (6 bases). V was clipped by 4 bases and J by 6 bases, with 19 bases between them. Germline V gene lookup returns CDR1 SGHRS and CDR2 YFSETQ. There are 16 residues in the CDR3. CDR3 in amino acids: CASSPGQGLGAGELFF. The CDR3 DNA is TGCGCCAGCAGCCCTGGGCAGGGGCTCGGAGCCGGGGAGCTGTTTTTT.